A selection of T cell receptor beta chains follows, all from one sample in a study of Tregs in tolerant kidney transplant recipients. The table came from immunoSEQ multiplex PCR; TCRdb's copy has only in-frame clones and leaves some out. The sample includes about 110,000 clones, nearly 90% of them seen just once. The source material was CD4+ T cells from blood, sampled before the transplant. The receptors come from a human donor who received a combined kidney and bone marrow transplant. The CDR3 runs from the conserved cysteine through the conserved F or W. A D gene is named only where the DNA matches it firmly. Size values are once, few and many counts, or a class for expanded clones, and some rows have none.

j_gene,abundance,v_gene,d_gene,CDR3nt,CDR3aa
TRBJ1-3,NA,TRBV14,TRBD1,TGTGCCAGCAGCCGGACAGGGGGCTTAGGAAACACCATATATTTT,CASSRTGGLGNTIYF
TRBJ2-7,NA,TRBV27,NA,TGTGCCAGCAGTTTAAGCGGCCCCTACGAGCAGTACTTC,CASSLSGPYEQYF
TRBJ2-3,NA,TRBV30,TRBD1,TGTGCCTGGAGTGTACTCCTCGGGCCAGGGGGAACAGATACGCAGTATTTT,CAWSVLLGPGGTDTQYF
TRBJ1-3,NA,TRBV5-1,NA,TGCGCCAGCAGCTTGGCCGAGGGGGCTGGAAACACCATATATTTT,CASSLAEGAGNTIYF
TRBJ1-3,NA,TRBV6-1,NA,TGTGCCAGTCTTCGGGCAGGGGCTGGAAACACCATATATTTT,CASLRAGAGNTIYF
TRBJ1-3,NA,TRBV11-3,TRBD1,TGTGCCAGCAGCCCTGGTGGACAGGGGATCTCTGGAAACACCATATATTTT,CASSPGGQGISGNTIYF
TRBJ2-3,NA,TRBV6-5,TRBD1,TGTGCCAGCAGTAGACAGGGAAACACAGATACGCAGTATTTT,CASSRQGNTDTQYF
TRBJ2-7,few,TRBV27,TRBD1,TGTGCCAGCCACCTCCAGGGGGCGAAGGAGCAGTACTTC,CASHLQGAKEQYF
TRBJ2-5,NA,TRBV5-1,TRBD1,TGCGCCAGCAGCCAGGACAGGGGACAGACCCAGTACTTC,CASSQDRGQTQYF
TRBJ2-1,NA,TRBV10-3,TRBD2,TGTGCCATCAGTGAGGCTAGCGGGAAGAATGAGCAGTTCTTC,CAISEASGKNEQFF
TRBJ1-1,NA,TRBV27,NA,TGTGCCAGCTTGAGACGGGAGAACACTGAAGCTTTCTTT,CASLRRENTEAFF
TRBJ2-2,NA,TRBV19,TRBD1,TGTGCCAGTAGTATCCTGGGACAGAGGCACACCGGGGAGCTGTTTTTT,CASSILGQRHTGELFF
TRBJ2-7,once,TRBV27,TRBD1,TGTGCCAGCAGTCGGGAGGCCAGACCCGGACAGGGGTCCCACGAGCAGTACTTC,CASSREARPGQGSHEQYF
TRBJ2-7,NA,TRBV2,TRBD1,TGTGCCAGCAGTGCCACAGGGGTGCAGGCTCACGTCGGGCAGTACTTC,CASSATGVQAHVGQYF
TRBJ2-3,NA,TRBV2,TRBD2,TGTGCCAGCAGCCCATCTAGCGGAGGCACAGATACGCAGTATTTT,CASSPSSGGTDTQYF
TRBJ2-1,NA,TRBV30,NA,TGTGCCTGGAGTGAGCGGGTCTTGCATGAGCAGTTCTTC,CAWSERVLHEQFF
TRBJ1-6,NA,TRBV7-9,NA,TGTGCCAGCAGCCGCGAGGGGGGGGCGTTTTCACCCCTCCACTTT,CASSREGGAFSPLHF
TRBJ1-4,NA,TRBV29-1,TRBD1,TGCAGCGCCGACGACAGGGAACTTACTAATGAAAAACTGTTTTTT,CSADDRELTNEKLFF
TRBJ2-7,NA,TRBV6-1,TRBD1,TGTGCCAGCAGTGACGCGGGACAGGGAGGGAGCGAGCAGTACTTC,CASSDAGQGGSEQYF
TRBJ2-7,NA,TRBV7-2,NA,TGTGCCAGCAGCTTAGAAGGGCTGGGGAGCTACGAGCAGTACTTC,CASSLEGLGSYEQYF
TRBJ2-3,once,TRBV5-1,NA,TGCGCCAGCAGCTTCGCTAGCCGTAAGGCAGATACGCAGTATTTT,CASSFASRKADTQYF
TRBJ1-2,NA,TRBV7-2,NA,TGTGCCAGCAGCCCCCGAGTTGCCAAACCTAACTATGGCTACACCTTC,CASSPRVAKPNYGYTF
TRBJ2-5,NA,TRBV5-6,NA,TGTGCCAGCAGCTTGGGCCAGGGACTGGAGACCCAGTACTTC,CASSLGQGLETQYF
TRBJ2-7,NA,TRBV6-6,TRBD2,TGTGCCAGCAGTTACCTAGCGGGCCCGGGGGGCTACGAGCAGTACTTC,CASSYLAGPGGYEQYF
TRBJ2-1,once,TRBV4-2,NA,TGTGCCAGCAGCCAAGATGGCAGTCGAAATGAGCAGTTCTTC,CASSQDGSRNEQFF
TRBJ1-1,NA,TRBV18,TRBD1,TGTGCCAGCTCAAAGGGACAGGGGAACACTGAAGCTTTCTTT,CASSKGQGNTEAFF
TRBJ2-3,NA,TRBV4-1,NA,TGCGCCAGCAGCCAAGTTTACGGAGAAGGTACGCAGTATTTT,CASSQVYGEGTQYF
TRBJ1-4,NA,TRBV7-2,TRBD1,TGTGCCAGCAGCTTAGAGGGACAGTATTATGAAAAACTGTTTTTT,CASSLEGQYYEKLFF
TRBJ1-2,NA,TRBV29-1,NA,TGCAGCGTTGAAGGGGCGGGGGATGGCTATGGCTACACCTTC,CSVEGAGDGYGYTF
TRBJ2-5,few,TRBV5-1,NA,TGCGCCAGCAGCTGGGGAGGCGGTAGCGGGACCCAGTACTTC,CASSWGGGSGTQYF
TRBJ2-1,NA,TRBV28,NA,TGTGCCAGCAGACCCTCCACAGGAAAGTACAATGAGCAGTTCTTC,CASRPSTGKYNEQFF
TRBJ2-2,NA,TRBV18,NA,TGTGCCAGCTCACCAGTGCAGGGTGCGATCGGGGAGCTGTTTTTT,CASSPVQGAIGELFF
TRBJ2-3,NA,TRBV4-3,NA,TGCGCCAGCAGCCCTTCCGAGTCCACAGATACGCAGTATTTT,CASSPSESTDTQYF
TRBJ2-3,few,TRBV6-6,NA,TGTGCCAGCAGTTACTCGACTATGGGAGATACGCAGTATTTT,CASSYSTMGDTQYF
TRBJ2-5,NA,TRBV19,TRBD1,TGTGCCAGTAAACTACAGGGGGGAAAAGAGACCCAGTACTTC,CASKLQGGKETQYF